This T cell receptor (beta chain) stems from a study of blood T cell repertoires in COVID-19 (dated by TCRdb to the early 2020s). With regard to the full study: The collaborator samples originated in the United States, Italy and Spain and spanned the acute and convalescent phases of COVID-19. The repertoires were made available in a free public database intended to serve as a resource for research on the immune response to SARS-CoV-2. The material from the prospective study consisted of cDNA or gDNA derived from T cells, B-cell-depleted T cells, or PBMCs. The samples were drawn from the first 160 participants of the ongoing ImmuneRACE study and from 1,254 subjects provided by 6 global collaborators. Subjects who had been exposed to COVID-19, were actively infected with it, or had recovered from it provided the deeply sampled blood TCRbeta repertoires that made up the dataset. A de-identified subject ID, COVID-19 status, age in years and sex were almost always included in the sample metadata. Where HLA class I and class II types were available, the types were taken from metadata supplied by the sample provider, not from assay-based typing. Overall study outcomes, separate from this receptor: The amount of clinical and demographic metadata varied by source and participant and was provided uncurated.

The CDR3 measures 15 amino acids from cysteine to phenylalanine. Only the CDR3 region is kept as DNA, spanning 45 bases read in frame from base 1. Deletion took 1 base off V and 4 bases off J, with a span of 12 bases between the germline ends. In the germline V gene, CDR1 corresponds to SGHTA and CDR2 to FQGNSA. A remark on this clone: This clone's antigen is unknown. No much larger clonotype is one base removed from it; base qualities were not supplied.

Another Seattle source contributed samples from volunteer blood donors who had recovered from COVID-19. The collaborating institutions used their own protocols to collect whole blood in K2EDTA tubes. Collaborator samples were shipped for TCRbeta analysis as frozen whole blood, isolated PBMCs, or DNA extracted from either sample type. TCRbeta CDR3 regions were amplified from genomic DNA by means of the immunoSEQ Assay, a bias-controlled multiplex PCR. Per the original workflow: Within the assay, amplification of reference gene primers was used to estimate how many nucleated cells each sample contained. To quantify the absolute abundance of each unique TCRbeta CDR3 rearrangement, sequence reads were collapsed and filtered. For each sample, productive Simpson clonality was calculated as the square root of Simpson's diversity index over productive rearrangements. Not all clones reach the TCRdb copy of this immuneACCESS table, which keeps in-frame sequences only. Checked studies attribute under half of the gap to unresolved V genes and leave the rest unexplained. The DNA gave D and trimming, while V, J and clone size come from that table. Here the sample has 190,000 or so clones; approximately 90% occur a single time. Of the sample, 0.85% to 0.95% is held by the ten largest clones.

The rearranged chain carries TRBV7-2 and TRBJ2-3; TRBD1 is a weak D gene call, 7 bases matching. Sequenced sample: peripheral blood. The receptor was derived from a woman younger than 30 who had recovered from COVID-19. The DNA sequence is TGTGCCAGCAGCTTAGAACAGGGGAGGTCAGATACGCAGTATTTT. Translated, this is CASSLEQGRSDTQYF. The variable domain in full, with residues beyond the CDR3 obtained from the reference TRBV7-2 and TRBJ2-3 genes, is GAGVSQSPSNKVTEKGKDVELRCDPISGHTALYWYRQSLGQGLEFLIYFQGNSAPDKSGLPSDRFSAERTGGSVSTLTIQRTQQEDSAVYLCASSLEQGRSDTQYFGPGTRLTVL.